The sample holds a few counts of the clone carrying this TCR beta chain. The antigen is unknown. The data were obtained in a study of T-cell reconstitution after alpha-beta-depleted transplantation in children. Researchers prepared the TCRbeta library using unique molecular identifiers, the study reports. MiXCR, run by TCRdb on the PCR reads, gives a single entry per CDR3 protein. The top ten hold over 25% of the sample, which has about 980,000 distinct CDR3 sequences, roughly 29% seen once. CDR3 size: 16 residues. With 0 bases removed from V and 4 bases from J, the gap between germline ends came to 16 bases. Germline values: CDR1 LGHNA, CDR2 YNFKEQ. Study-wide points: For some patients, TCRbeta diversity was high at day 60 because of recipient T cells and thymic progenitors that survived. Several hundred graft clones that had expanded were reportedly the source of alpha-beta T cells about two months after transplant. At one year after transplant, newly produced T cells mostly accounted for T-cell counts and diversity.

Sequenced here: PBMCs, mostly from graft donor cells, sampled 360 days after TCRalphabeta/CD19-depleted stem cell transplant. This receptor was identified in a boy under three years old who had a stem cell transplant for SCID, so the T cells may come from the graft donor. V is TRBV4-2 and J is TRBJ2-7; D is possibly TRBD2 (5 bases). CDR3 loop: CASSQEGRASRYEQYF. CDR3 in DNA: TGTGCCAGCAGCCAAGAAGGTAGGGCTAGCAGATACGAGCAGTACTTC.